What follows describes a single TCR beta chain. Its antigen is currently unknown. The source of the sample is a study of T cells in tumors after PD-1 blockade. Across the whole study: Treatment was either pembrolizumab 200 mg every 3 weeks or cemiplimab 350 mg every 2 weeks. During anti-PD-1 treatment, some patients continued daily vismodegib 150 mg. Peripheral blood samples averaged approximately 35,000 unique clonotypes and about 120,000 templates.

The V and J ends lost 0 bases and 0 bases, in that order; junction bases with no gene match: 6. Per the germline V gene, CDR1 is SGDLS and CDR2 is YYNGEE. There are 17 residues in the CDR3. Findings and limits, study-wide: Around 45% of tumor TCR clonotypes were also found in blood.

Using immunoSEQ multiplex PCR, the repertoire was profiled, and TCRdb retains in-frame clones only, with some absent. In the table there are approximately 63,000 clones, less than 85% of which are singletons. V usage is TRBV9 and J usage is TRBJ2-1, with 7 nucleotides matching TRBD2. Sequenced material: PBMCs, taken after anti-PD-1 treatment. The clonotype was recovered from a human donor with basal cell carcinoma. Here the CDR3 DNA reads TGTGCCAGCAGCGTAGATCCCGGGGGGAGCTCCTACAATGAGCAGTTCTTC. This gives the protein CASSVDPGGSSYNEQFF.